These 15 T cell receptor beta chains originate from one sample sequenced in a study of control samples from healthy donors and cancer patients. Using immunoSEQ multiplex PCR, the repertoire was profiled, and TCRdb retains in-frame clones only, with some absent. The sample lists 85,000 to 90,000 clones, about 89% occurring once. Sequencing was performed on blood. Receptor source: a young man in good health.

The chain uses TRBV5-4 and TRBJ2-3, with 9 nucleotides matching TRBD2. Trimming at V came to 0 bases and at J to 0 bases, leaving 8 bases not matched to a gene. From germline, CDR1 is SGHNT and CDR2 YYREEE (reference sequence). The CDR3 covers 18 residues. The CDR3 spells CASSLEGLAFSSTDTQYF. Here the CDR3 DNA reads TGTGCCAGCAGCTTGGAGGGACTAGCTTTCTCTAGCACAGATACGCAGTATTTT. The whole variable domain, remainder taken from reference TRBV5-4 and TRBJ2-3, is ETGVTQSPTHLIKTRGQQVTLRCSSQSGHNTVSWYQQALGQGPQFIFQYYREEENGRGNFPPRFSGLQFPNYSSELNVNALELDDSALYLCASSLEGLAFSSTDTQYFGPGTRLTVL.

This sequence joins TRBV7-2 and TRBJ1-1; D unresolved. This CDR3 region has 14 residues. Trimming cost V 0 bases and J 1 base, with 6 bases left between them. Germline assignment: CDR1 SGHTA and CDR2 FQGNSA. The CDR3 DNA sequence: TGTGCCAGCAGCTTAGCGGGCAGGAACACTGAAGCTTTCTTT. It yields the protein CASSLAGRNTEAFF.

This clone was recorded once. V is TRBV29-1 and J is TRBJ2-1; the D is unclear. The CDR3 is 12 amino acids. Between the trimmed V and J ends, which lost 1 base and 8 bases, there was a span of 9 bases. CDR1 and CDR2 (germline): SQVTM, ANQGSEA. Here the CDR3 DNA reads TGCAGCGTTGAAGGTCCTCCCCATGAGCAGTTCTTC. This sequence encodes CSVEGPPHEQFF.

V and J are TRBV29-1 and TRBJ1-1; D perhaps matches TRBD1 (6 bases). The CDR3 runs to 17 residues. Germline V gene sequence: CDR1 SQVTM, CDR2 ANQGSEA. V was shortened by 1 base and J by 5 bases, with 23 bases between the two germline ends. The CDR3 sequence is CSVEVPTRRRGGTEAFF. The CDR3 DNA reads TGCAGCGTTGAAGTACCCACTCGGAGACGAGGGGGGACTGAAGCTTTCTTT.

The chain is built from TRBV18 and TRBJ2-5, with D maybe TRBD1 (7 bases). CDR3 length: 16 amino acids. The germline V gene encodes CDR1 KGHSH and CDR2 LQKENI. V was pared by 0 bases and J by 3 bases, with 14 bases between. The CDR3 DNA reads TGTGCCAGCTCACCACCGAACAGGGGAGGTGAAGAGACCCAGTACTTC. It encodes CASSPPNRGGEETQYF.

The chain employs TRBV7-2 and TRBJ2-7; TRBD2 matches 10 bases. Germline CDR1 is SGHTA and CDR2 is FQGNSA. The CDR3 runs 16 residues. V lost 1 base to trimming and J lost 7 bases; unmatched junction nucleotides: 10. CDR3 nucleotides: TGTGCCAGCAGCTTAGTCCCTAGCGGGGGTTCAGGTGAGCAGTACTTC. It specifies CASSLVPSGGSGEQYF.

V usage is TRBV7-2 and J usage is TRBJ2-2; D call uncertain. Trimming cost V 6 bases and J 7 bases, with 15 bases left between them. The CDR3 is 14 residues long. Germline V gene lookup returns CDR1 SGHTA and CDR2 FQGNSA. The CDR3 nucleotides are TGTGCCAGCAGTATCAAAGCCCAAGGCGGGGAGCTGTTTTTT. Protein: CASSIKAQGGELFF. The full variable domain, with the rest looked up from reference TRBV7-2 and TRBJ2-2, is GAGVSQSPSNKVTEKGKDVELRCDPISGHTALYWYRQSLGQGLEFLIYFQGNSAPDKSGLPSDRFSAERTGGSVSTLTIQRTQQEDSAVYLCASSIKAQGGELFFGEGSRLTVL.

This clone was seen a handful of times. J is TRBJ2-1 and V is TRBV3-1 (or the pseudogene TRBV3-2), with D maybe TRBD1 (6 bases). The V and J ends lost 3 bases and 0 bases respectively, with 12 bases between them. CDR1 is LGHDT, CDR2 YNNKEL, per germline (reference sequence). The CDR3 runs 16 residues. Written as DNA, the CDR3 is TGTGCCAGCAGCCATACAGGGACGAGCTCCTACAATGAGCAGTTCTTC. Translated, it gives CASSHTGTSSYNEQFF.

The rearrangement uses TRBV4-2 and TRBJ1-1; no definite D call. V was trimmed by 0 bases and J by 6 bases, leaving 5 bases between them. Germline CDR1 reads LGHNA; CDR2 reads YNFKEQ. The CDR3 contains 12 residues. The CDR3 reads CASSQDRSEAFF. CDR3 coding DNA: TGTGCCAGCAGCCAAGATCGATCTGAAGCTTTCTTT.

In DNA form, the CDR3 reads TGTGCCAGCAGCCCCCAGACTAGCTACACAGATACGCAGTATTTT. This sequence encodes CASSPQTSYTDTQYF. The chain links TRBV9 to TRBJ2-3, with TRBD2 identical over 7 bases. Looked up from germline, CDR1 is SGDLS and CDR2 is YYNGEE. The trim removed 4 bases at V and 2 bases at J, leaving 7 bases unmatched. The CDR3 is 15 amino acids.

On this clone: Other DNA sequences in the same sample also yield this CDR3. The V gene is TRBV29-1, the J gene TRBJ1-2, with D possibly TRBD1 on 6 matching bases. Germline lookup yields CDR1 SQVTM and CDR2 ANQGSEA. The CDR3 spans 12 residues. Trimming shortened V by 5 bases and J by 2 bases, and 9 bases separated the two germline ends. The CDR3 loop reads CSVSGQNYGYTF. The DNA of the CDR3 is TGCAGCGTTTCCGGACAGAACTATGGCTACACCTTC.

This clone was seen a few times. The chain employs TRBV12-5 and TRBJ2-5, with D unclear. Germline V gene lookup returns CDR1 LGHNT and CDR2 FRNRAP. With 7 bases removed from V and 7 bases from J, the gap between germline ends came to 22 bases. The CDR3 extends over 15 amino acids. CDR3 loop: CASAPPGPSTGTQYF. The DNA for the CDR3 is TGTGCTAGTGCCCCTCCCGGACCAAGTACCGGGACCCAGTACTTC.

This clone appeared once. V and J are TRBV5-1 and TRBJ1-4; possible D gene TRBD1, 6 bases. The germline V gene has CDR1 SGHRS and CDR2 YFSETQ. The length of the CDR3 is 17 residues. Trimming cost V 0 bases and J 2 bases, with 14 bases left between them. CDR3 in amino acids: CASSLGQAVGTNEKLFF. The CDR3 DNA follows: TGCGCCAGCAGCTTGGGACAGGCCGTTGGGACTAATGAAAAACTGTTTTTT.

The chain uses TRBV21-1 and TRBJ1-2; no DNA check was done on the table's D call, TRBD1. TRBV21-1 is given as a pseudogene. This CDR3 spans 16 amino acids. CDR3 region: CASSLQPGQGAWGYTF. Written as DNA, the CDR3 is TGTGCCAGCAGCCTACAACCGGGACAGGGGGCGTGGGGCTACACCTTC.

The CDR3 reads CASSFKQSNQPQHF. CDR3 DNA: TGTGCCAGCAGTTTTAAGCAGAGCAATCAGCCCCAGCATTTT. This rearrangement joins TRBV27 to TRBJ1-5; no definite D call. The CDR3 is 14 amino acids. Germline V lookup: CDR1 MNHEY, CDR2 SMNVEV (reference sequence). V was pared by 3 bases and J by 1 base, with 7 bases between.